This paragraph covers one T cell receptor beta chain sequence. The sample originates from a study of T-cell reconstitution after alpha-beta-depleted transplantation in children. V dropped 5 bases and J dropped 4 bases, with 3 bases sitting between them. Germline CDR1 and CDR2: SGHTA and FQGNSA. The CDR3 runs 12 residues. The TCRbeta library incorporated unique molecular identifiers. Using its own MiXCR run on the PCR reads, TCRdb lists one record per CDR3 protein. The repertoire includes roughly 590,000 distinct CDR3 sequences, around 16% of them detected once, and approximately 1% sits in the top ten.

The chain employs TRBV7-2 and TRBJ1-6, with D uncertain. The sequence came from a human donor who donated a stem cell graft to a child with acute myeloid leukemia. The sample here was PBMCs from the stem cell graft donor, taken from the stem cell graft. This CDR3 is CASSLYNSPLHF. The CDR3 DNA sequence: TGTGCCAGCAGCCTTTATAATTCACCCCTCCACTTT.